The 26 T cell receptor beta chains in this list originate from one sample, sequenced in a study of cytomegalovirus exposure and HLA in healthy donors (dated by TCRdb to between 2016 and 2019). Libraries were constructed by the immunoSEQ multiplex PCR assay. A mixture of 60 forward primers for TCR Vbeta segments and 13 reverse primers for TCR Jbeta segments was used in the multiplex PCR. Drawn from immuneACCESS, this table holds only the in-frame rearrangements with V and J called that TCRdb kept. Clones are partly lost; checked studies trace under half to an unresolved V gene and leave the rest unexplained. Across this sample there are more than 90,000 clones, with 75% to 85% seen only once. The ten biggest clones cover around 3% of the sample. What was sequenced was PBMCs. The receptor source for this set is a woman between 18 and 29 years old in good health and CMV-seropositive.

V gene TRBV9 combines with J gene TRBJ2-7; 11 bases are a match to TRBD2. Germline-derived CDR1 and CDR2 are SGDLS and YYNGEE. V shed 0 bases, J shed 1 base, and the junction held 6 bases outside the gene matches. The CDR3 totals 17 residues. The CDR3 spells CASSVGSPSGGSYEQYF. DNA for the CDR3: TGTGCCAGCAGCGTAGGAAGTCCTAGCGGGGGGTCCTACGAGCAGTACTTC.

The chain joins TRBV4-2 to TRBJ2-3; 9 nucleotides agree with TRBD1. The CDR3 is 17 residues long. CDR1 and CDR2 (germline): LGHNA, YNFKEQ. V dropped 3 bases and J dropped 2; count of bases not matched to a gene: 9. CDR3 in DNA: TGTGCCAGCAGCCATCGAGGACAGGGGATTTCCACAGATACGCAGTATTTT. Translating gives CASSHRGQGISTDTQYF.

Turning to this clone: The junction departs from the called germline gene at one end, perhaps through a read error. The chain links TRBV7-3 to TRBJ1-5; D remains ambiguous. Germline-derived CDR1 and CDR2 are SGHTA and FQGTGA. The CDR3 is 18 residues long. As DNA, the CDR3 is TGTGCCATCAGCTTAAAACCCCGGGAACTCCTACCCAGTCAGCCCCAGCATTTT. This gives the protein CAISLKPRELLPSQPQHF.

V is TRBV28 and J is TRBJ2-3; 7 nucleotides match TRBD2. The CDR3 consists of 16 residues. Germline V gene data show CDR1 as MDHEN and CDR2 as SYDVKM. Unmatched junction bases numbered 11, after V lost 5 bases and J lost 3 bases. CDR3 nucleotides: TGTGCCAGCAGTCCCCTCCAGCGGGAACCAACAGATACGCAGTATTTT. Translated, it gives CASSPLQREPTDTQYF. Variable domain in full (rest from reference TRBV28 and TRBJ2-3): DVKVTQSSRYLVKRTGEKVFLECVQDMDHENMFWYRQDPGLGLRLIYFSYDVKMKEKGDIPEGYSVSREKKERFSLILESASTNQTSMYLCASSPLQREPTDTQYFGPGTRLTVL.

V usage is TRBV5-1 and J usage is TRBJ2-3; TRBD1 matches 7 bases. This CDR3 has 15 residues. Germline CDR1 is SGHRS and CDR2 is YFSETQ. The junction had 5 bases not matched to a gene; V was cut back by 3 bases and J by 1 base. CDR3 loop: CASSYRGRGTDTQYF. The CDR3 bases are TGCGCCAGCAGCTACAGGGGAAGGGGCACAGATACGCAGTATTTT.

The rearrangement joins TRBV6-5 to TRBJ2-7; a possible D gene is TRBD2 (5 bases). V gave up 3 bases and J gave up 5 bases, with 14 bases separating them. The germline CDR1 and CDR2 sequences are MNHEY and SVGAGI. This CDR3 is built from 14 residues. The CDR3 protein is CASSYFRRADEQYF. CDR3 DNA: TGTGCCAGCAGTTATTTCCGCCGAGCGGACGAGCAGTACTTC.

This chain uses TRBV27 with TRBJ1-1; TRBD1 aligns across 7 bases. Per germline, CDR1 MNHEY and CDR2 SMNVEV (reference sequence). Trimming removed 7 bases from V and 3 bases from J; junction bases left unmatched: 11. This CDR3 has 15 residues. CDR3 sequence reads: CASTSLRGWDTEAFF. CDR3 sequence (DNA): TGTGCCAGCACCTCACTCAGGGGGTGGGACACTGAAGCTTTCTTT.

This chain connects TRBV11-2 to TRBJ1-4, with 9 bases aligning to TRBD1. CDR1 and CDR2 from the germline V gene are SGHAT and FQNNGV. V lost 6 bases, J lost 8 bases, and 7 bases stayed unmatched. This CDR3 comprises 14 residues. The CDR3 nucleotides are TGTGCCAGCAGAAACACAGGGGGCGGCGAAAAACTGTTTTTT. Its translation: CASRNTGGGEKLFF.

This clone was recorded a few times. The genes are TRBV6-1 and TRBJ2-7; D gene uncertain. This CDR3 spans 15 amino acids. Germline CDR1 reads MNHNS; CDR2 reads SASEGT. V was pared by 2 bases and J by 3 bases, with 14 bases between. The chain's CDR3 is CASSELIRVHYEQYF. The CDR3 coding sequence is TGTGCCAGCAGTGAACTAATCCGGGTCCACTACGAGCAGTACTTC.

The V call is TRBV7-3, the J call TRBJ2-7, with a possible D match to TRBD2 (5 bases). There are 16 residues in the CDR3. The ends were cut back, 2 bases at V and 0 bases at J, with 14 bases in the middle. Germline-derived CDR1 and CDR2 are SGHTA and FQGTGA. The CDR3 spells CASSLEPLGSSYEQYF. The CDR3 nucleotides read TGTGCCAGCAGCTTAGAGCCACTTGGGAGCTCCTACGAGCAGTACTTC.

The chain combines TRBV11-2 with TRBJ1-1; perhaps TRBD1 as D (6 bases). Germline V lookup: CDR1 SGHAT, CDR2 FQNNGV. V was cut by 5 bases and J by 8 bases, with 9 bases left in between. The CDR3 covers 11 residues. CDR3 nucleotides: TGTGCCAGCAGCGACAGGCAAGAAGCTTTCTTT. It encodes CASSDRQEAFF.

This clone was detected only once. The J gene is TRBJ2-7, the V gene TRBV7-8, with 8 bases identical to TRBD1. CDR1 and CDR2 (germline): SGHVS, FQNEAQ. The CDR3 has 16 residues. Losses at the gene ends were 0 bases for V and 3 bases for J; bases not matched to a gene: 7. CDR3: CASSLAPVQGGYEQYF. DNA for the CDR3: TGTGCCAGCAGCTTAGCCCCTGTACAGGGGGGCTACGAGCAGTACTTC.

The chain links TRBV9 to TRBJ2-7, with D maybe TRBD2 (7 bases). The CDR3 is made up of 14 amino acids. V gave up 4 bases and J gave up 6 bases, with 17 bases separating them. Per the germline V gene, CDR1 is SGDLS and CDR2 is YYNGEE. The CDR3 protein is CASSPGGSLSEQYF. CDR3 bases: TGTGCCAGCAGCCCGGGGGGCTCCCTCTCCGAGCAGTACTTC.

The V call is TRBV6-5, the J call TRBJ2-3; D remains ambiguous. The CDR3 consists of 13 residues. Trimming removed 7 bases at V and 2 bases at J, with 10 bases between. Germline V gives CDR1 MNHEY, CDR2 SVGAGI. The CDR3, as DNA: TGTGCCAGCAACTTCCCTTACACAGATACGCAGTATTTT. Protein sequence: CASNFPYTDTQYF.

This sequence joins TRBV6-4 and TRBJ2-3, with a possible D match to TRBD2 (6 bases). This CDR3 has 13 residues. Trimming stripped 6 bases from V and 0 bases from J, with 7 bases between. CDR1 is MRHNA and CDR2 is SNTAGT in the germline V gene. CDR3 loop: CASRGTSTDTQYF. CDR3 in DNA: TGTGCCAGCAGGGGGACTAGCACAGATACGCAGTATTTT.

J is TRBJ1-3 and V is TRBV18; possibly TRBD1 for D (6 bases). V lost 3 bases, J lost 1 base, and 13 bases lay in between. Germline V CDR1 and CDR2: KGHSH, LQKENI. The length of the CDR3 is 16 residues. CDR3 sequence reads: CASSPTRGASGNTIYF. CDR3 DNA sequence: TGTGCCAGCTCACCGACCAGGGGCGCGTCTGGAAACACCATATATTTT.

DNA of the CDR3: TGTGCCAGCAGTTACTCGGGGGACAAAGTTTACGAGCAGTACTTC. Protein: CASSYSGDKVYEQYF. This sequence joins TRBV6-6 and TRBJ2-7; D may be TRBD1 (6 bases). The CDR3 has 15 amino acids. V lost 0 bases and J lost 4, with 13 bases in between. Germline-derived CDR1 and CDR2 are MNHNY and SVGAGI (reference sequence).

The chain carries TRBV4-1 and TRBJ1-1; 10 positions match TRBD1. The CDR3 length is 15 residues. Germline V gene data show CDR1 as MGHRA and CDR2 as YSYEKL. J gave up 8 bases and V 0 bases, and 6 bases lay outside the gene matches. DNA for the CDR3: TGCGCCAGCAGCCAAGAGGGACAGGGGCGTAGAGAAGCTTTCTTT. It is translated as CASSQEGQGRREAFF.

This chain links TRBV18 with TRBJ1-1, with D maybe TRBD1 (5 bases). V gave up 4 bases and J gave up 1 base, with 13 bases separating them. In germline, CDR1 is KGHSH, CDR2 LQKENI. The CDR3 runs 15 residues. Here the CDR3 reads CASSLTTGQNTEAFF. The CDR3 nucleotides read TGTGCCAGCTCACTAACTACCGGACAGAACACTGAAGCTTTCTTT.

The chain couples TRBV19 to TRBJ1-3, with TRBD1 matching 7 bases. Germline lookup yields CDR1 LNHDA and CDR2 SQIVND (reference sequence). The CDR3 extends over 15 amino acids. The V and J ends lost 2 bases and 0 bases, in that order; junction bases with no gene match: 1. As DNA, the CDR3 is TGTGCCAGTAGTATATCAGGGGGCTCTGGAAACACCATATATTTT. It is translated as CASSISGGSGNTIYF. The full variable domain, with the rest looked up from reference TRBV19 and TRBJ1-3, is DGGITQSPKYLFRKEGQNVTLSCEQNLNHDAMYWYRQDPGQGLRLIYYSQIVNDFQKGDIAEGYSVSREKKESFPLTVTSAQKNPTAFYLCASSISGGSGNTIYFGEGSWLTVV.

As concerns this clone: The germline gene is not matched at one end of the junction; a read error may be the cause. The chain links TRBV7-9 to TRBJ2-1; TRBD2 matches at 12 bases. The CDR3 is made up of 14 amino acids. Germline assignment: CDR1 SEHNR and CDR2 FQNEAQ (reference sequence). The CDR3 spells CASSLAGGDNEQFF. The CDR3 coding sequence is TGTGCCAGCAGCCTAGCGGGAGGGGACAATGAGCAGTTCTTC.

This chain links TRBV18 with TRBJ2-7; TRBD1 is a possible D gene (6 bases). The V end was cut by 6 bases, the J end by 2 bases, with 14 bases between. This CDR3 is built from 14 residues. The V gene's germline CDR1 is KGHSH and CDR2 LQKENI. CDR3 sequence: CASSDGQNPYEQYF. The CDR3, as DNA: TGTGCCAGCTCGGATGGACAGAACCCCTACGAGCAGTACTTC.

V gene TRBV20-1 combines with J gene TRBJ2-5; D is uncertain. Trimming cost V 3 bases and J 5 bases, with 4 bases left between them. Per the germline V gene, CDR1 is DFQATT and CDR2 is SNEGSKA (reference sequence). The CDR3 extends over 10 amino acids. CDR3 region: CSARRETQYF. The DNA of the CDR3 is TGCAGTGCTAGGCGGGAGACCCAGTACTTC.

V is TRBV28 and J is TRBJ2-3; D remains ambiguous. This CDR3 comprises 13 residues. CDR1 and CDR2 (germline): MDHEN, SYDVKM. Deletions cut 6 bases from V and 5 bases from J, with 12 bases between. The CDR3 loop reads CASRVQMIDTQYF. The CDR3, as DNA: TGTGCCAGCAGGGTCCAGATGATAGATACGCAGTATTTT.

The chain's CDR3 is CASSHKSGGYEQYF. For the CDR3, the DNA is TGCGCCAGCAGCCACAAATCGGGGGGCTACGAGCAGTACTTC. The gene calls are TRBV4-1 and TRBJ2-7; 7 bases are a match to TRBD2. The CDR3 is 14 residues long. Germline values: CDR1 MGHRA, CDR2 YSYEKL. The junction had 5 bases not matched to a gene; V was cut back by 3 bases and J by 3 bases.

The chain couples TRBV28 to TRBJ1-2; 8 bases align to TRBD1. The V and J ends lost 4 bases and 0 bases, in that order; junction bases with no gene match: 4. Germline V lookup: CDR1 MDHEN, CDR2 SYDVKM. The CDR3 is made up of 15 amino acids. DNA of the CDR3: TGTGCCAGCAGTTCGACAGGGGAAACTAACTATGGCTACACCTTC. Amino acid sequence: CASSSTGETNYGYTF.